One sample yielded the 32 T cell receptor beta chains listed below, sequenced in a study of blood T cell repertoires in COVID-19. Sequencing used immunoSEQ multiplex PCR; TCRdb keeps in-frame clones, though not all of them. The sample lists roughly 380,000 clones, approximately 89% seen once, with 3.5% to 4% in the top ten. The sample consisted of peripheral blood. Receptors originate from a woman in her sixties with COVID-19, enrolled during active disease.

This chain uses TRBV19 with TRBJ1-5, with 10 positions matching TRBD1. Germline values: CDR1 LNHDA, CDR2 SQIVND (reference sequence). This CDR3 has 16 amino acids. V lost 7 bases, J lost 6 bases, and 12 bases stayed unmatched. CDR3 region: CASTLITGTGVQPQHF. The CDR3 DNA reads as TGTGCCAGTACCCTCATCACCGGGACAGGGGTTCAGCCCCAGCATTTT.

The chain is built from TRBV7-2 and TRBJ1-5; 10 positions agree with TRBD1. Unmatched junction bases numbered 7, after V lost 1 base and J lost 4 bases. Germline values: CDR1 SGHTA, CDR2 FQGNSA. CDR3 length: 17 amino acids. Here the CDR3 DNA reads TGTGCCAGCAGCTTAGAATTGGGACAGGGGACGAATCAGCCCCAGCATTTT. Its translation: CASSLELGQGTNQPQHF.

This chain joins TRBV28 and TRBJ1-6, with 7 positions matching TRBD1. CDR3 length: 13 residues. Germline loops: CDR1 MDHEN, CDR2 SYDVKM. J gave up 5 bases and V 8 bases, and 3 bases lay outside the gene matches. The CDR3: CASRTGNNSPLHF. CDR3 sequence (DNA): TGTGCCAGCCGGACAGGCAATAATTCACCCCTCCACTTT. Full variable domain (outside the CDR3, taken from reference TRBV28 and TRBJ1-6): DVKVTQSSRYLVKRTGEKVFLECVQDMDHENMFWYRQDPGLGLRLIYFSYDVKMKEKGDIPEGYSVSREKKERFSLILESASTNQTSMYLCASRTGNNSPLHFGNGTRLTVT.

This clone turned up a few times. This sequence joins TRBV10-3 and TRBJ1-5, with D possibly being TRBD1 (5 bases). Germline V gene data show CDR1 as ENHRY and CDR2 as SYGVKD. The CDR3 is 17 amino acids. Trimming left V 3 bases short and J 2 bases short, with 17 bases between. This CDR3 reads CAISDSQGSEGNQPQHF. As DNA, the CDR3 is TGTGCCATCAGTGATAGCCAGGGCTCCGAAGGCAATCAGCCCCAGCATTTT.

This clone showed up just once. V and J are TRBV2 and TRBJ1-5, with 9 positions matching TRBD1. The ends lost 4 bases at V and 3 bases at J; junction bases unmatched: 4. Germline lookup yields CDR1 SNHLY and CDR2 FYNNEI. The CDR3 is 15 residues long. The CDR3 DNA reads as TGTGCCAGCAGTGTGGACAGGGGAAACAATCAGCCCCAGCATTTT. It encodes CASSVDRGNNQPQHF.

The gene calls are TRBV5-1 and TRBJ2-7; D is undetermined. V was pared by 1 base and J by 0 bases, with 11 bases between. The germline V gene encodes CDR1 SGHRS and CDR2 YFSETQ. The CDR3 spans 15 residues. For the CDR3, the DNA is TGCGCCAGCAGCTTGTCCTCAGAAGTCTCCTACGAGCAGTACTTC. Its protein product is CASSLSSEVSYEQYF. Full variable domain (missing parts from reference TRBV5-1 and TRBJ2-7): KAGVTQTPRYLIKTRGQQVTLSCSPISGHRSVSWYQQTPGQGLQFLFEYFSETQRNKGNFPGRFSGRQFSNSRSEMNVSTLELGDSALYLCASSLSSEVSYEQYFGPGTRLTVT.

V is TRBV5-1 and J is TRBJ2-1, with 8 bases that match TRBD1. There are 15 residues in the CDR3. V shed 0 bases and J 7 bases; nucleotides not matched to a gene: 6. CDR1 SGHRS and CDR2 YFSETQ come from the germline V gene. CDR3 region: CASSLVGTGFNEQFF. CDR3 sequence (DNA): TGCGCCAGCAGCTTGGTAGGGACAGGTTTTAATGAGCAGTTCTTC.

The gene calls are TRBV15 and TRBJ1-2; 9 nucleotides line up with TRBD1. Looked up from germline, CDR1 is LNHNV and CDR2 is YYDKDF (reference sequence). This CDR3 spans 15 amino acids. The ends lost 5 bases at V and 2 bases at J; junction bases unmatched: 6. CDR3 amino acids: CATSPRGTGNYGYTF. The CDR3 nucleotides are TGTGCCACCAGCCCTCGGGGGACAGGGAACTATGGCTACACCTTC.

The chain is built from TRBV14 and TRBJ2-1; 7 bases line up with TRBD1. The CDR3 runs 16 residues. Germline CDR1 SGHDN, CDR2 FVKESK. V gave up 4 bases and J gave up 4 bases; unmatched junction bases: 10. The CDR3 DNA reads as TGTGCCAGCAGCCGCCGGCCGGGACAGCATTACAATGAGCAGTTCTTC. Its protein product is CASSRRPGQHYNEQFF. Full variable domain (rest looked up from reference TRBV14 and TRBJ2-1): EAGVTQFPSHSVIEKGQTVTLRCDPISGHDNLYWYRRVMGKEIKFLLHFVKESKQDESGMPNNRFLAERTGGTYSTLKVQPAELEDSGVYFCASSRRPGQHYNEQFFGPGTRLTVL.

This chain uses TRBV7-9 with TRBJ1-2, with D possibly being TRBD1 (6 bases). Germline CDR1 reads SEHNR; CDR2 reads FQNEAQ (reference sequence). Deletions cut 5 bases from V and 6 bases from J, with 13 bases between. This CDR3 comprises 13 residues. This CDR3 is CASSADRSHGYTF. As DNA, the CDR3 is TGTGCCAGCAGCGCCGACAGGTCCCATGGCTACACCTTC.

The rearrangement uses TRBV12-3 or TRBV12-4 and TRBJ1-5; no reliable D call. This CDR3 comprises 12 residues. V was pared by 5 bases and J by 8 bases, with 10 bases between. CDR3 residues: CASSQVFEPQHF. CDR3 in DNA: TGTGCCAGCAGTCAGGTTTTTGAGCCCCAGCATTTT.

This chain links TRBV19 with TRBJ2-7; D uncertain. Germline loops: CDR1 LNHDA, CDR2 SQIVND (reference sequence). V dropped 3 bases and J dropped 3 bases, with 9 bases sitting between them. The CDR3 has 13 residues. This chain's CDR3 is CASSMRHFYEQYF. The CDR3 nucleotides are TGTGCCAGTAGTATGAGACACTTCTACGAGCAGTACTTC.

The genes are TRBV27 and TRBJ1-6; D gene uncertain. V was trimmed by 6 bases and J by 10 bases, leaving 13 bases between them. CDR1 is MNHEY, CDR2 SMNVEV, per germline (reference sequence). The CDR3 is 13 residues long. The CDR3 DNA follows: TGTGCCAGCAGCTTTGGTAGCATATCACCCCTCCACTTT. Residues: CASSFGSISPLHF.

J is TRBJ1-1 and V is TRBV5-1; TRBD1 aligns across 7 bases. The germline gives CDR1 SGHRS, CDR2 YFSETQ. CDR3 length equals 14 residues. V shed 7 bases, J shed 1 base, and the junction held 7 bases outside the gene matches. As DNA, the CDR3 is TGCGCCAGCCGAGGGACAGTCACGAACACTGAAGCTTTCTTT. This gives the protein CASRGTVTNTEAFF. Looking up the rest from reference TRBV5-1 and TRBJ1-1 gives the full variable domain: KAGVTQTPRYLIKTRGQQVTLSCSPISGHRSVSWYQQTPGQGLQFLFEYFSETQRNKGNFPGRFSGRQFSNSRSEMNVSTLELGDSALYLCASRGTVTNTEAFFGQGTRLTVV.

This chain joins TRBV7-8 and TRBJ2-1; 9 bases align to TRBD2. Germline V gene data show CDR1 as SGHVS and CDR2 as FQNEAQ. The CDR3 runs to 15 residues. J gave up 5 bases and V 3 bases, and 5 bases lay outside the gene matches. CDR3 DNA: TGTGCCAGCAGCTTTTTAGCGGGGGCGAACAATGAGCAGTTCTTC. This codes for CASSFLAGANNEQFF.

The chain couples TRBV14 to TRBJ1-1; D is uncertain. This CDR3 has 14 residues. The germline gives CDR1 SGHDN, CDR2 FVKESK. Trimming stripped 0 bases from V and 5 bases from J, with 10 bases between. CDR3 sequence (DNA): TGTGCCAGCAGCCAAGAAAGGAGATTGACTGAAGCTTTCTTT. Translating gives CASSQERRLTEAFF.

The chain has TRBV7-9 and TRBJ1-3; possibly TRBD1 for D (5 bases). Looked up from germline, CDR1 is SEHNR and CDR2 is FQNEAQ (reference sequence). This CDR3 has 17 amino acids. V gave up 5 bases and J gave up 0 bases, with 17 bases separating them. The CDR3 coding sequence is TGTGCCAGCAGCCGTGGCTCACCTCAGGGCTCTGGAAACACCATATATTTT. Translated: CASSRGSPQGSGNTIYF. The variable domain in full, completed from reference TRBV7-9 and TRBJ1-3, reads DTGVSQNPRHKITKRGQNVTFRCDPISEHNRLYWYRQTLGQGPEFLTYFQNEAQLEKSRLLSDRFSAERPKGSFSTLEIQRTEQGDSAMYLCASSRGSPQGSGNTIYFGEGSWLTVV.

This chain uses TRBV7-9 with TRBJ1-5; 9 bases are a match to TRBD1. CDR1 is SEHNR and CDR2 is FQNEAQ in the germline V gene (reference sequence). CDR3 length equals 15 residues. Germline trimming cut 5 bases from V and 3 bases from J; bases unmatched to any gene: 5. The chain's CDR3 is CASSRGQGPNQPQHF. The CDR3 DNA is TGTGCCAGCAGCAGGGGACAGGGCCCCAATCAGCCCCAGCATTTT.

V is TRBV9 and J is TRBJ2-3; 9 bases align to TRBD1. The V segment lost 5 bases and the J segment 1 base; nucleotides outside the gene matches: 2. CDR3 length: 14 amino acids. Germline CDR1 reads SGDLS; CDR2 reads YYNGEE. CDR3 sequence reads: CASSWTGGTDTQYF. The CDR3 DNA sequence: TGTGCCAGCAGTTGGACAGGGGGCACAGATACGCAGTATTTT.

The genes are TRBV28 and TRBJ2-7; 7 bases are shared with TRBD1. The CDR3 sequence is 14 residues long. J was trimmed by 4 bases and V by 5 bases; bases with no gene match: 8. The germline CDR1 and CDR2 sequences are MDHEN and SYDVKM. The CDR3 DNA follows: TGTGCCAGCAGTCAACCCGCGACAGGGTACGAGCAGTACTTC. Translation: CASSQPATGYEQYF.

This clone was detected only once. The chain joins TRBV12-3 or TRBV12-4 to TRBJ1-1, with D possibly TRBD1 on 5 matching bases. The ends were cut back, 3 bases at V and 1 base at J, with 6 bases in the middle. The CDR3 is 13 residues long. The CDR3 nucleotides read TGTGCCAGCAGTTTCCAGGGGAACACTGAAGCTTTCTTT. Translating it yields CASSFQGNTEAFF.

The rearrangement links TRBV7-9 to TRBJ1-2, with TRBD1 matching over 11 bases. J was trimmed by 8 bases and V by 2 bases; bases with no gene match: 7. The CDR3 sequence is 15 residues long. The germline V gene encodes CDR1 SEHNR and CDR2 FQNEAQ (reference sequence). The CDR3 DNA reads TGTGCCAGCAGCTTAATTGGACAGGGGGCCAGGGGCTACACCTTC. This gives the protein CASSLIGQGARGYTF.

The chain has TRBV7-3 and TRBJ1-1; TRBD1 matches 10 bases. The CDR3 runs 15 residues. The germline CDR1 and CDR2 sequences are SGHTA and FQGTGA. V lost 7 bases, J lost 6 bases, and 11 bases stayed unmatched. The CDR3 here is CASMTTHGTGAEAFF. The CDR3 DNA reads TGTGCCAGCATGACAACTCATGGGACAGGGGCTGAAGCTTTCTTT.

Here the CDR3 DNA reads TGTGCCAGCAGCCGCGGGGGGCTCGGCACTGAAGCTTTCTTT. Its translation: CASSRGGLGTEAFF. This rearrangement joins TRBV7-2 to TRBJ1-1; tentatively, D is TRBD1 (6 bases). The length of the CDR3 is 14 residues. In germline, CDR1 is SGHTA, CDR2 FQGNSA. V shed 5 bases and J shed 4 bases, with 14 bases lying between them.

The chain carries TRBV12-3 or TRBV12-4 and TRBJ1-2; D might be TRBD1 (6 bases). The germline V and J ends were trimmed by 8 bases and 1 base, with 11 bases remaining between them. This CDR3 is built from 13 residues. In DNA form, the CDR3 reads TGTGCCAGCGGGACAAATTTTAACTATGGCTACACCTTC. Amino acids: CASGTNFNYGYTF.

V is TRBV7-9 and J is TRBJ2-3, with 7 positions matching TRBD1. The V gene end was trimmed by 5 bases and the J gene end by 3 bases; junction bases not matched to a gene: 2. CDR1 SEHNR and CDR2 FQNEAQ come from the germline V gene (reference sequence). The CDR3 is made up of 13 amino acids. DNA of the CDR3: TGTGCCAGCAGCACGACAGGGACAGATACGCAGTATTTT. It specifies CASSTTGTDTQYF.

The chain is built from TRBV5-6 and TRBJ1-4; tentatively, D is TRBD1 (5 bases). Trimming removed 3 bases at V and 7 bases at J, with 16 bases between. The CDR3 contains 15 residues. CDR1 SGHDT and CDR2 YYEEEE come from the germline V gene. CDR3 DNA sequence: TGTGCCAGCAGCTGGGCGGGGACCTCGGGTGAAAAACTGTTTTTT. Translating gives CASSWAGTSGEKLFF.

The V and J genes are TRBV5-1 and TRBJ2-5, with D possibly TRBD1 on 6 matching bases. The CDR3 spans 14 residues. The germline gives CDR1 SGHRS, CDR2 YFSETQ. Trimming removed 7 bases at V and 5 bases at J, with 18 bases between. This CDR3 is CASQPGAGAETQYF. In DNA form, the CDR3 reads TGCGCCAGCCAACCAGGAGCAGGGGCCGAGACCCAGTACTTC.

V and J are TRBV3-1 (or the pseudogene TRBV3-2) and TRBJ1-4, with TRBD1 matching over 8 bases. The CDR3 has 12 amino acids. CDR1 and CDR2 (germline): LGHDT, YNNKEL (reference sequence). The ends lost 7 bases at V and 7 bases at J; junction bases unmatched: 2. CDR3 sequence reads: CASTDRGEKLFF. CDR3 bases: TGTGCCAGCACCGACAGGGGTGAAAAACTGTTTTTT.

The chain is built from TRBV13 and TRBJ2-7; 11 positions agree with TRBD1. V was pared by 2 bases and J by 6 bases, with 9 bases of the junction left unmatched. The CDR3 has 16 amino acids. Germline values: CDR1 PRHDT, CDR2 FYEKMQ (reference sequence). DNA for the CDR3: TGTGCCAGCAGCTTAAGGCTCGGACAGGGGGCACGCGAGCAGTACTTC. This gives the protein CASSLRLGQGAREQYF.

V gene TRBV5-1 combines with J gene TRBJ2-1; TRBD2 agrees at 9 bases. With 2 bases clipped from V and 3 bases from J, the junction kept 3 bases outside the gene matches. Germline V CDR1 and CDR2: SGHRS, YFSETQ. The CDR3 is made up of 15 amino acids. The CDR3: CASSFRLAVYNEQFF. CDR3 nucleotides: TGCGCCAGCAGCTTTCGACTAGCGGTCTACAATGAGCAGTTCTTC.

CDR3 DNA: TGTGCCAGCAGCCCCGATTCGGGATCTGGTGAGCAGTACTTC. This gives the protein CASSPDSGSGEQYF. V gene TRBV3-1 (or the pseudogene TRBV3-2) combines with J gene TRBJ2-7; a possible D gene is TRBD2 (5 bases). This CDR3 contains 14 residues. Trimming took off 4 bases at V and 7 bases at J, with 17 bases between the two ends. Germline V gene sequence: CDR1 LGHDT, CDR2 YNNKEL (reference sequence).